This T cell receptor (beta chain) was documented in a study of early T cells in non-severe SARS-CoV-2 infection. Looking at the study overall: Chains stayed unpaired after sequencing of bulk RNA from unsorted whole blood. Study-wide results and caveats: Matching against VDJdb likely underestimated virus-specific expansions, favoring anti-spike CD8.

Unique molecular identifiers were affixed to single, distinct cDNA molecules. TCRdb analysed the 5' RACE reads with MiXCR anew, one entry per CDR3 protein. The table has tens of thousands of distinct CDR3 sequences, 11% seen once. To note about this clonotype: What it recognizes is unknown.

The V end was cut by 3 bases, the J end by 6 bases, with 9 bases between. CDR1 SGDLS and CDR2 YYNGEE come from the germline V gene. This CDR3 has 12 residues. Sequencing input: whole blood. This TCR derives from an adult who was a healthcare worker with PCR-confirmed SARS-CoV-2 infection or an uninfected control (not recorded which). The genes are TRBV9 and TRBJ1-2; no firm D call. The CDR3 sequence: CASSGPFDGYTF. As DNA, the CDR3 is TGTGCCAGCAGCGGACCTTTTGATGGCTACACCTTC.